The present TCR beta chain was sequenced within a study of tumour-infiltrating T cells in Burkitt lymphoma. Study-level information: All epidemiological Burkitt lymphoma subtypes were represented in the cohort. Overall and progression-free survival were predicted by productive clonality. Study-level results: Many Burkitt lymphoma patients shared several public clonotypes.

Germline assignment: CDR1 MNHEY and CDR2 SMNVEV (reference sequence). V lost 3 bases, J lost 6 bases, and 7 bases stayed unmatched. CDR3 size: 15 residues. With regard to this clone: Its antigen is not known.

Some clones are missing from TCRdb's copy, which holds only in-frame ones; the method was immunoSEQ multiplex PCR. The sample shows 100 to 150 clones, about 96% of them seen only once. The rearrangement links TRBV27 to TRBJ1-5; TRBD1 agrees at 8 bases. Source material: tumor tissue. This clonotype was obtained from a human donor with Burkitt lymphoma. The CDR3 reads CASSFGATGGQPQHF. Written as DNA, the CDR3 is TGTGCCAGCAGTTTTGGGGCTACAGGGGGTCAGCCCCAGCATTTT.